The 14 T cell receptor beta chains listed next were all sequenced from one sample in a study of blood T cells in healthy people across ages. PCR was performed a second time for about 6 to 11 cycles using a sample-barcoded 5' primer and a J-beta primer mix. MiXCR was run by TCRdb on the 5' RACE reads, yielding one entry per CDR3 protein. The sample lists 1.5 million to 1.8 million distinct CDR3 sequences, about 42% occurring once. The sequencing sample was made of blood. The receptor set was obtained from a woman between 18 and 30 years old in good health.

This clonotype was seen a few times. The gene calls are TRBV27 and TRBJ2-7; 9 bases are a match to TRBD1. J lost 2 bases, V lost 4 bases, and 3 bases had no gene match. Per the germline V gene, CDR1 is MNHEY and CDR2 is SMNVEV (reference sequence). The CDR3 extends over 14 amino acids. The CDR3 loop reads CASSSNRGPYEQYF. The CDR3 region has the DNA TGTGCCAGCAGTTCCAACAGGGGGCCCTACGAGCAGTACTTC.

J is TRBJ1-2 and V is TRBV12-5, with D possibly being TRBD1 (6 bases). CDR3 length: 13 residues. CDR1 and CDR2 (germline): LGHNT, FRNRAP. The germline V and J ends were trimmed by 6 bases and 5 bases, with 13 bases remaining between them. CDR3 coding DNA: TGTGCTAGTGGAACAGGGAATATTTATGGCTACACCTTC. Its translation is CASGTGNIYGYTF.

A few counts support this clonotype. This chain joins TRBV20-1 and TRBJ2-6; 9 bases match TRBD1. The CDR3 extends over 17 amino acids. The V gene end was trimmed by 3 bases and the J gene end by 0 bases; junction bases not matched to a gene: 6. Germline V gene lookup returns CDR1 DFQATT and CDR2 SNEGSKA (reference sequence). The DNA of the CDR3 is TGCAGTGCTAGTCGGACAGGGGCCTTCTCTGGGGCCAACGTCCTGACTTTC. Translation gives CSASRTGAFSGANVLTF.

This clonotype was recorded many times. The chain recombines TRBV4-2 with TRBJ2-7, with D tentatively TRBD2 (5 bases). The V gene's germline CDR1 is LGHNA and CDR2 YNFKEQ. V was shortened by 0 bases and J by 3 bases, with 9 bases between the two germline ends. This CDR3 region has 14 residues. CDR3 protein: CASSQDTRGYEQYF. CDR3 DNA: TGTGCCAGCAGCCAAGATACCCGGGGCTACGAGCAGTACTTC.

The rearrangement uses TRBV6-2 or TRBV6-3 and TRBJ2-1, with 7 positions matching TRBD1. The CDR3 runs to 15 residues. From germline, CDR1 is MNHEY and CDR2 SVGEGT. V lost 6 bases and J lost 4; bases outside the gene matches: 9. CDR3 DNA: TGTGCCAGCAGATACACCGGGACAGCGTACAATGAGCAGTTCTTC. This encodes CASRYTGTAYNEQFF.

This clonotype appeared many times. The chain is built from TRBV7-2 and TRBJ1-1; tentatively, D is TRBD1 (5 bases). CDR1 and CDR2 (germline): SGHTA, FQGNSA. Trimming shortened V by 5 bases and J by 1 base, and 14 bases separated the two germline ends. The CDR3 length is 15 residues. DNA of the CDR3: TGTGCCAGCAGCCTTAGACGAACAGGGAACACTGAAGCTTTCTTT. Translated, it gives CASSLRRTGNTEAFF.

This clonotype was counted between two and nine times. The chain has TRBV11-2 and TRBJ2-2, with D uncertain. The CDR3 runs 14 residues. The V and J ends lost 5 bases and 5 bases respectively, with 12 bases between them. Germline V lookup: CDR1 SGHAT, CDR2 FQNNGV. CDR3 amino acids: CASSHPGRTGELFF. CDR3 coding DNA: TGTGCCAGCAGCCACCCCGGTAGGACCGGGGAGCTGTTTTTT.

The chain recombines TRBV27 with TRBJ1-2; D not resolved. Germline V CDR1 and CDR2: MNHEY, SMNVEV (reference sequence). The CDR3 length is 14 residues. V lost 4 bases to trimming and J lost 3 bases, with 12 bases between them. In nucleotides, the CDR3 is TGTGCCAGCAGTTCGGCCAGTTTTTACTATGGCTACACCTTC. This codes for CASSSASFYYGYTF.

The chain carries TRBV7-9 and TRBJ1-1, with D possibly TRBD1 on 6 matching bases. Germline-derived CDR1 and CDR2 are SEHNR and FQNEAQ (reference sequence). The CDR3 covers 15 residues. V lost 0 bases to trimming and J lost 2 bases, with 10 bases between them. The DNA for the CDR3 is TGTGCCAGCAGCTTAGCAGACAGGACCAACACTGAAGCTTTCTTT. Translating it yields CASSLADRTNTEAFF.

This clonotype was counted only a few times. The chain couples TRBV7-2 to TRBJ2-7, with D perhaps matching TRBD1 (6 bases). Trimming took 2 bases from V and 2 from J, leaving 13 bases between them. The germline CDR1 and CDR2 sequences are SGHTA and FQGNSA. The CDR3 is 15 amino acids. CDR3 sequence (DNA): TGTGCCAGCAGCTTAACCACAGGGAACCCCTACGAGCAGTACTTC. Residues: CASSLTTGNPYEQYF.

V is TRBV6-1 and J is TRBJ1-2; 7 bases align to TRBD1. Trimming removed 0 bases from V and 1 base from J; junction bases left unmatched: 5. The CDR3 has 16 residues. Germline V gives CDR1 MNHNS, CDR2 SASEGT. For the CDR3, the DNA is TGTGCCAGCAGTGAAGCGCCCGGGACAGATAACTATGGCTACACCTTC. Its translation is CASSEAPGTDNYGYTF.

The chain recombines TRBV27 with TRBJ2-2; TRBD1 might be the D (6 bases). CDR1 and CDR2 (germline): MNHEY, SMNVEV (reference sequence). The ends were cut back, 5 bases at V and 6 bases at J, with 10 bases in the middle. The CDR3 has 13 amino acids. The CDR3 here is CASSISGAGELFF. As DNA, the CDR3 is TGTGCCAGCAGTATTTCAGGGGCCGGGGAGCTGTTTTTT.

This clonotype appeared a few times. The V and J genes are TRBV27 and TRBJ1-1; a weak D match, TRBD1 (5 bases). With 2 bases removed from V and 8 bases from J, the gap between germline ends came to 9 bases. The CDR3 contains 12 residues. Germline V gives CDR1 MNHEY, CDR2 SMNVEV (reference sequence). The CDR3 here is CASSLPQGEAFF. For the CDR3, the DNA is TGTGCCAGCAGTTTACCGCAGGGAGAAGCTTTCTTT.

There are a few counts of this clonotype. The rearrangement uses TRBV7-9 and TRBJ1-3; perhaps TRBD1 as D (5 bases). V dropped 0 bases and J dropped 7 bases, with 25 bases sitting between them. Germline V gene sequence: CDR1 SEHNR, CDR2 FQNEAQ (reference sequence). The CDR3 is 19 residues long. CDR3 in amino acids: CASSLAGGNVGAWTNTIYF. Here the CDR3 DNA reads TGTGCCAGCAGCTTAGCGGGGGGAAACGTCGGAGCTTGGACGAACACCATATATTTT.